Listed below are T cell receptor beta chains from one sample, sequenced in a study of blood T cell repertoires in COVID-19. Method: immunoSEQ multiplex PCR; TCRdb's copy keeps in-frame clones and lacks some. The sample consists of about 290,000 clones, under 90% of them appearing once. Material: PBMCs or T cells enriched from blood (not recorded which). These receptors came from a woman between 40 and 50 years old who had recovered from COVID-19. The CDR3 runs from the conserved cysteine through the conserved F or W. The order of the fields is J gene, V gene, clone size, D gene, CDR3 protein, CDR3 DNA. A D gene is named only where the DNA matches it firmly. A clone size is listed for some rows: how often the clone was seen (once, few, many), or a class if it is expanded.

j_gene: TRBJ2-1; v_gene: TRBV19; abundance: -; d_gene: TRBD2; CDR3aa: CASRNLAGVTYNEQFF; CDR3nt: TGTGCCAGTAGGAACCTAGCGGGGGTAACCTACAATGAGCAGTTCTTC
j_gene: TRBJ2-7; v_gene: TRBV12-5; abundance: -; d_gene: -; CDR3aa: CASGSPTGNPYEQYF; CDR3nt: TGTGCTAGTGGTTCGCCCACAGGGAATCCCTACGAGCAGTACTTC
j_gene: TRBJ2-5; v_gene: TRBV7-2; abundance: -; d_gene: TRBD2; CDR3aa: CASSLVPPGGRETQYF; CDR3nt: TGTGCCAGCAGCTTAGTGCCCCCGGGCGGGAGAGAGACCCAGTACTTC
j_gene: TRBJ2-7; v_gene: TRBV10-1; abundance: -; d_gene: -; CDR3aa: CASSESTYEQYF; CDR3nt: TGCGCCAGCAGTGAGTCTACCTACGAGCAGTACTTC
j_gene: TRBJ1-2; v_gene: TRBV4-2; abundance: -; d_gene: -; CDR3aa: CASSQEGGEYGYTF; CDR3nt: TGTGCCAGCAGCCAAGAGGGCGGGGAGTATGGCTACACCTTC
j_gene: TRBJ2-3; v_gene: TRBV6-2/TRBV6-3; abundance: few; d_gene: TRBD2; CDR3aa: CASSYASLLAEISDTQYF; CDR3nt: TGTGCCAGCAGTTACGCCTCTCTGCTAGCGGAGATATCAGATACGCAGTATTTT
j_gene: TRBJ1-4; v_gene: TRBV27; abundance: -; d_gene: -; CDR3aa: CASSQQGLNEKLFF; CDR3nt: TGTGCCAGCAGCCAACAGGGCCTTAATGAAAAACTGTTTTTT
j_gene: TRBJ2-3; v_gene: TRBV4-3; abundance: -; d_gene: -; CDR3aa: CASSLGGGTDTQYF; CDR3nt: TGCGCCAGCAGCCTGGGCGGGGGCACAGATACGCAGTATTTT
j_gene: TRBJ1-2; v_gene: TRBV6-5; abundance: -; d_gene: TRBD1; CDR3aa: CASRSGQGQGYTF; CDR3nt: TGTGCCAGCAGGAGCGGACAGGGTCAGGGCTACACCTTC
j_gene: TRBJ1-1; v_gene: TRBV5-1; abundance: -; d_gene: -; CDR3aa: CASSLVSQGNTEAFF; CDR3nt: TGCGCCAGCAGCTTGGTTTCACAGGGGAACACTGAAGCTTTCTTT
j_gene: TRBJ1-6; v_gene: TRBV2; abundance: -; d_gene: -; CDR3aa: CASSEQSPLHF; CDR3nt: TGTGCCAGCAGTGAACAGTCACCCCTCCACTTT
j_gene: TRBJ1-2; v_gene: TRBV4-2; abundance: -; d_gene: -; CDR3aa: CASSQESTASNYGYTF; CDR3nt: TGTGCCAGCAGCCAAGAGTCAACAGCTTCTAACTATGGCTACACCTTC
j_gene: TRBJ1-1; v_gene: TRBV6-5; abundance: -; d_gene: -; CDR3aa: CASSYEGWTTEAFF; CDR3nt: TGTGCCAGCAGTTACGAGGGATGGACCACTGAAGCTTTCTTT
j_gene: TRBJ1-4; v_gene: TRBV28; abundance: -; d_gene: TRBD1; CDR3aa: CASSLDLSPGTVTATNEKLFF; CDR3nt: TGTGCCAGCAGTTTAGATCTGAGTCCCGGGACAGTTACGGCAACTAATGAAAAACTGTTTTTT
j_gene: TRBJ1-3; v_gene: TRBV30; abundance: -; d_gene: TRBD1; CDR3aa: CAWSLGQPSSGNTIYF; CDR3nt: TGTGCCTGGAGCCTGGGACAGCCTTCATCTGGAAACACCATATATTTT
j_gene: TRBJ2-1; v_gene: TRBV29-1; abundance: -; d_gene: TRBD2; CDR3aa: CSVVASLSGGYNEQFF; CDR3nt: TGCAGCGTTGTCGCATCCCTCTCGGGGGGCTACAATGAGCAGTTCTTC
j_gene: TRBJ1-1; v_gene: TRBV11-2; abundance: once; d_gene: -; CDR3aa: CASSLMDSTEAFF; CDR3nt: TGTGCCAGCAGCTTAATGGACAGCACTGAAGCTTTCTTT
j_gene: TRBJ1-1; v_gene: TRBV7-3; abundance: -; d_gene: TRBD1; CDR3aa: CASSSYDREAFF; CDR3nt: TGTGCCAGCAGCTCATACGACAGGGAGGCTTTCTTT
j_gene: TRBJ2-7; v_gene: TRBV20-1; abundance: -; d_gene: -; CDR3aa: CSASAPGGQYF; CDR3nt: TGCAGTGCTTCGGCTCCCGGGGGGCAGTACTTC
j_gene: TRBJ1-2; v_gene: TRBV7-2; abundance: -; d_gene: -; CDR3aa: CASSLDSGVRGYTF; CDR3nt: TGTGCCAGCAGCTTAGACTCGGGGGTGAGGGGCTACACCTTC
j_gene: TRBJ1-2; v_gene: TRBV11-2; abundance: -; d_gene: -; CDR3aa: CASSRFIQTVHTF; CDR3nt: TGTGCCAGCAGCCGATTTATCCAGACAGTCCACACCTTC
j_gene: TRBJ1-2; v_gene: TRBV18; abundance: -; d_gene: -; CDR3aa: CASSRGEEAGYTF; CDR3nt: TGTGCCAGCTCACGGGGAGAAGAGGCTGGCTACACCTTC
j_gene: TRBJ2-3; v_gene: TRBV7-6; abundance: few; d_gene: -; CDR3aa: CASSLAQLAPADTQYF; CDR3nt: TGTGCCAGCAGCTTAGCTCAACTAGCTCCGGCAGATACGCAGTATTTT
j_gene: TRBJ1-4; v_gene: TRBV19; abundance: -; d_gene: TRBD1; CDR3aa: CASTLSRGPNEKLFF; CDR3nt: TGTGCCAGTACCTTATCCAGGGGGCCTAATGAAAAACTGTTTTTT
j_gene: TRBJ2-5; v_gene: TRBV7-2; abundance: -; d_gene: -; CDR3aa: CASSLSFGETQYF; CDR3nt: TGTGCCAGCAGCTTGTCCTTCGGGGAGACCCAGTACTTC
j_gene: TRBJ1-1; v_gene: TRBV24-1; abundance: -; d_gene: -; CDR3aa: CATSAGSGTEAFF; CDR3nt: TGTGCCACCAGTGCAGGGTCGGGCACTGAAGCTTTCTTT
j_gene: TRBJ2-3; v_gene: TRBV4-2; abundance: -; d_gene: -; CDR3aa: CASRNLGGGPYPTDTQYF; CDR3nt: TGTGCCAGCAGGAATCTTGGCGGGGGCCCCTACCCCACAGATACGCAGTATTTT
j_gene: TRBJ2-3; v_gene: TRBV10-3; abundance: once; d_gene: -; CDR3aa: CAISELSDTQYF; CDR3nt: TGTGCCATCAGTGAGCTGTCAGATACGCAGTATTTT
j_gene: TRBJ2-1; v_gene: TRBV27; abundance: -; d_gene: -; CDR3aa: CASSRPGLLYNEQFF; CDR3nt: TGTGCCAGCAGTCGCCCGGGACTCCTCTACAATGAGCAGTTCTTC
j_gene: TRBJ1-1; v_gene: TRBV11-1; abundance: few; d_gene: TRBD1; CDR3aa: CASSFYRGQSEAFF; CDR3nt: TGTGCCAGCAGCTTCTACAGGGGGCAAAGTGAAGCTTTCTTT
j_gene: TRBJ2-3; v_gene: TRBV5-1; abundance: -; d_gene: TRBD2; CDR3aa: CASSVLAGGPDTQYF; CDR3nt: TGCGCCAGCAGCGTACTAGCGGGAGGGCCAGATACGCAGTATTTT
j_gene: TRBJ2-7; v_gene: TRBV3-1/TRBV3-2; abundance: -; d_gene: TRBD2; CDR3aa: CASSPRASGDFEQYF; CDR3nt: TGTGCCAGCAGCCCCCGTGCTAGCGGGGACTTCGAGCAGTACTTC
j_gene: TRBJ2-5; v_gene: TRBV5-1; abundance: -; d_gene: -; CDR3aa: CASSSTGMGGETQYF; CDR3nt: TGCGCCAGCAGCTCTACAGGGATGGGAGGGGAGACCCAGTACTTC
j_gene: TRBJ2-7; v_gene: TRBV3-1/TRBV3-2; abundance: few; d_gene: TRBD1; CDR3aa: CASSQGTGFDEQYF; CDR3nt: TGTGCCAGCAGCCAAGGGACAGGGTTTGACGAGCAGTACTTC
j_gene: TRBJ1-1; v_gene: TRBV11-2; abundance: -; d_gene: TRBD1; CDR3aa: CASSLGTENTEAFF; CDR3nt: TGTGCCAGCAGCTTGGGGACAGAAAACACTGAAGCTTTCTTT
j_gene: TRBJ2-5; v_gene: TRBV3-1/TRBV3-2; abundance: once; d_gene: TRBD2; CDR3aa: CASSPPRAGGETQYF; CDR3nt: TGTGCCAGCAGCCCCCCCCGAGCGGGGGGGGAGACCCAGTACTTC
j_gene: TRBJ2-5; v_gene: TRBV27; abundance: -; d_gene: -; CDR3aa: CASSRVGGMETQYF; CDR3nt: TGTGCCAGCAGTCGGGTCGGGGGAATGGAGACCCAGTACTTC
j_gene: TRBJ1-2; v_gene: TRBV6-2/TRBV6-3; abundance: -; d_gene: TRBD1; CDR3aa: CASSYLSRGLFDYGYTF; CDR3nt: TGTGCCAGCAGTTACTTGTCCAGGGGGCTCTTTGACTATGGCTACACCTTC
j_gene: TRBJ1-5; v_gene: TRBV20-1; abundance: -; d_gene: -; CDR3aa: CSASLDRKNQPQHF; CDR3nt: TGCAGTGCTAGTTTGGACAGAAAAAATCAGCCCCAGCATTTT
j_gene: TRBJ1-2; v_gene: TRBV30; abundance: -; d_gene: -; CDR3aa: CAWSVPPVYGYTF; CDR3nt: TGTGCCTGGAGTGTACCCCCAGTTTATGGCTACACCTTC
j_gene: TRBJ1-2; v_gene: TRBV19; abundance: -; d_gene: -; CDR3aa: CASRVSGYGYTF; CDR3nt: TGTGCCAGTAGGGTTTCGGGCTATGGCTACACCTTC
j_gene: TRBJ2-7; v_gene: TRBV27; abundance: -; d_gene: TRBD2; CDR3aa: CASSLLVGGPYEQYF; CDR3nt: TGTGCCAGCAGTTTATTAGTGGGAGGGCCCTACGAGCAGTACTTC
j_gene: TRBJ2-3; v_gene: TRBV5-1; abundance: once; d_gene: -; CDR3aa: CASSLVADTDTQYF; CDR3nt: TGCGCCAGCAGCTTGGTGGCAGACACAGATACGCAGTATTTT
j_gene: TRBJ1-1; v_gene: TRBV7-8; abundance: once; d_gene: -; CDR3aa: CASSFGVTGFTEAFF; CDR3nt: TGTGCCAGCAGCTTCGGGGTAACAGGGTTCACTGAAGCTTTCTTT
j_gene: TRBJ2-1; v_gene: TRBV2; abundance: -; d_gene: TRBD1; CDR3aa: CAEGGESYNEQFF; CDR3nt: TGTGCGGAAGGGGGCGAATCCTACAATGAGCAGTTCTTC
j_gene: TRBJ1-5; v_gene: TRBV6-5; abundance: -; d_gene: -; CDR3aa: CASGQLNQPQHF; CDR3nt: TGTGCCAGTGGACAGCTGAATCAGCCCCAGCATTTT
j_gene: TRBJ2-5; v_gene: TRBV4-3; abundance: few; d_gene: TRBD2; CDR3aa: CASSQDRARGLAGVEETQYF; CDR3nt: TGCGCCAGCAGCCAAGATCGTGCTCGGGGACTAGCGGGAGTGGAAGAGACCCAGTACTTC
j_gene: TRBJ1-1; v_gene: TRBV6-5; abundance: -; d_gene: -; CDR3aa: CASSYSGAEAFF; CDR3nt: TGTGCCAGCAGTTACTCAGGAGCTGAAGCTTTCTTT
j_gene: TRBJ2-5; v_gene: TRBV5-1; abundance: -; d_gene: -; CDR3aa: CASSLFQETQYF; CDR3nt: TGCGCCAGCAGCCTTTTCCAAGAGACCCAGTACTTC
j_gene: TRBJ2-2; v_gene: TRBV30; abundance: -; d_gene: -; CDR3aa: CAWSVDSVTGELFF; CDR3nt: TGTGCCTGGAGTGTCGACTCGGTTACCGGGGAGCTGTTTTTT
j_gene: TRBJ2-1; v_gene: TRBV19; abundance: -; d_gene: TRBD1; CDR3aa: CASSGQGENEQFF; CDR3nt: TGTGCCAGTAGCGGACAGGGGGAAAATGAGCAGTTCTTC
j_gene: TRBJ2-2; v_gene: TRBV14; abundance: -; d_gene: TRBD1; CDR3aa: CASSPTQGVNTGELFF; CDR3nt: TGTGCCAGCAGCCCCACACAGGGGGTGAACACCGGGGAGCTGTTTTTT
j_gene: TRBJ1-5; v_gene: TRBV7-9; abundance: once; d_gene: -; CDR3aa: CASSKTGSNQPQHF; CDR3nt: TGTGCCAGCAGCAAAACAGGGAGCAATCAGCCCCAGCATTTT
j_gene: TRBJ1-1; v_gene: TRBV5-4; abundance: -; d_gene: TRBD1; CDR3aa: CASSLEPDRVTEAFF; CDR3nt: TGTGCCAGCAGCTTGGAACCGGACAGGGTCACTGAAGCTTTCTTT
j_gene: TRBJ1-1; v_gene: TRBV18; abundance: once; d_gene: -; CDR3aa: CASSRDTNRDNWAFF; CDR3nt: TGTGCCAGCTCACGAGATACTAACCGGGACAACTGGGCTTTCTTT
j_gene: TRBJ2-1; v_gene: TRBV27; abundance: -; d_gene: -; CDR3aa: CASSSDMQGEQFF; CDR3nt: TGTGCCAGCAGTTCGGACATGCAGGGGGAGCAGTTCTTC